This section outlines one TCR beta chain sequence together with its context. The antigen is not known. This sample was taken from a study of cytomegalovirus exposure and HLA in healthy donors. At the level of the study: Among the approximately 380 donors who were genotyped, approximately 76% fell in the genetic ancestry cluster that is associated with self-reported Caucasian donors. General study points: The study recorded about 160 TCR beta chains that were cytomegalovirus-associated. In an earlier analysis, about 87% or about 30%: the productive usage of most TCR beta V segments.

60 Vbeta and 13 Jbeta primers were used in PCR. The method was immunoSEQ multiplex PCR; TCRdb's version includes in-frame clones alone and lacks a portion of them. The sample contains approximately 150,000 clones, about 75% of which appear only once. In germline, CDR1 is MNHEY, CDR2 SMNVEV (reference sequence). The V and J ends lost 7 bases and 3 bases respectively, with 12 bases between them. The CDR3 loop spans 13 amino acids. The material sequenced was PBMCs. The clonotype was recovered from a man aged 55-75 years in good health and CMV-seronegative. The gene calls are TRBV27 and TRBJ1-1; weak D call: TRBD1 (5 bases). The CDR3 region is CASKKGMHTEAFF. CDR3 coding DNA: TGTGCCAGCAAGAAGGGGATGCACACTGAAGCTTTCTTT.